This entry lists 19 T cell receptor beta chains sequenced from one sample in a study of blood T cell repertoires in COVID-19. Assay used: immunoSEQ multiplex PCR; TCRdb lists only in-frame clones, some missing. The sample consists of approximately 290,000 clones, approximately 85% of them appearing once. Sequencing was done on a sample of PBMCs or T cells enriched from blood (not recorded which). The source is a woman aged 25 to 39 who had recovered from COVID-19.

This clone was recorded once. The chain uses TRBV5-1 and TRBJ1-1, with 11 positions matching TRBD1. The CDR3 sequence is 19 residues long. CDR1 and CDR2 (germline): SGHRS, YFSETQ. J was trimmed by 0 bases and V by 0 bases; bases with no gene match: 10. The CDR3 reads CASSLAHRDRGMMNTEAFF. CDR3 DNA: TGCGCCAGCAGCTTGGCCCACCGGGACAGGGGGATGATGAACACTGAAGCTTTCTTT.

CDR3: CASTLTGTHTEAFF. The CDR3 coding sequence is TGTGCCAGCACCCTGACAGGGACCCACACTGAAGCTTTCTTT. V usage is TRBV6-5 and J usage is TRBJ1-1; 7 nucleotides align to TRBD1. Unmatched junction bases numbered 8, after V lost 7 bases and J lost 3 bases. Looked up from germline, CDR1 is MNHEY and CDR2 is SVGAGI. The CDR3 contains 14 residues.

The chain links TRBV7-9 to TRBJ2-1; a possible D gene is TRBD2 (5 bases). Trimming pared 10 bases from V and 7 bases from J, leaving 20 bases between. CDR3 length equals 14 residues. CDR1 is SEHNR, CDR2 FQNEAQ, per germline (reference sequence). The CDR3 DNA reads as TGTGCCACCCAACTAGAGGGATTTAGAAATGAGCAGTTCTTC. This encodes CATQLEGFRNEQFF.

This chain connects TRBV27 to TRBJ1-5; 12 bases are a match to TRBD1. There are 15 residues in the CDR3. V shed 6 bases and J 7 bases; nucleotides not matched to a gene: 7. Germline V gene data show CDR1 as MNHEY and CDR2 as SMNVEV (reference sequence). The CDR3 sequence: CASSLGTGGGQPQHF. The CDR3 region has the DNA TGTGCCAGCAGCCTCGGGACAGGGGGCGGGCAGCCCCAGCATTTT.

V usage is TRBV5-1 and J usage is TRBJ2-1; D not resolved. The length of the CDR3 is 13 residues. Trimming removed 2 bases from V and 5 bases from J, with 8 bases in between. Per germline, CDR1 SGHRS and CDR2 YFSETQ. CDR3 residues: CASSFSPDNEQFF. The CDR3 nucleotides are TGCGCCAGCAGCTTTTCCCCCGACAATGAGCAGTTCTTC.

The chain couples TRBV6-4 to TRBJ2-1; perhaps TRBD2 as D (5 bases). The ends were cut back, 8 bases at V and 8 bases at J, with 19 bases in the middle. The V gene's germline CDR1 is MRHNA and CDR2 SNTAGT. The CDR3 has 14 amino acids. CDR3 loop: CASCRFADSDEQFF. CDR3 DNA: TGTGCCAGCTGTCGCTTCGCGGACTCGGATGAGCAGTTCTTC.

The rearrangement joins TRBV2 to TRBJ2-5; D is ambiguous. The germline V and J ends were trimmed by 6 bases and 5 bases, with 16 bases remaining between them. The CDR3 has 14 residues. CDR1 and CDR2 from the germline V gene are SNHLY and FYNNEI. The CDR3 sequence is CASRYDTGRETQYF. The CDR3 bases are TGTGCCAGCAGATACGACACTGGTAGGGAGACCCAGTACTTC.

DNA for the CDR3: TGCGCCAGCAGCCTCGGGACAGGATACAATGAGCAGTTCTTC. Translated: CASSLGTGYNEQFF. The chain carries TRBV5-1 and TRBJ2-1; the match to TRBD1 covers 8 bases. In germline, CDR1 is SGHRS, CDR2 YFSETQ. V trimming: 4 bases; J trimming: 4 bases; junction bases outside the gene matches: 4. The CDR3 contains 14 residues.

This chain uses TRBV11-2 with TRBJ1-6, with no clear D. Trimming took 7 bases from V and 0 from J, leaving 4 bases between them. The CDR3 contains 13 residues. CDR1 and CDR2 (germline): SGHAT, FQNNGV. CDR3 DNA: TGTGCCAGCACGGGCTCCTATAATTCACCCCTCCACTTT. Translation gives CASTGSYNSPLHF.

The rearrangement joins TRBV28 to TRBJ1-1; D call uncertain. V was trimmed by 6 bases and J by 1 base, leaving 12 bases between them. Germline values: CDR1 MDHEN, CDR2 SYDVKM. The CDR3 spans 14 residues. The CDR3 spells CASSHTRGNTEAFF. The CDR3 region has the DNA TGTGCCAGCAGCCACACACGGGGGAACACTGAAGCTTTCTTT.

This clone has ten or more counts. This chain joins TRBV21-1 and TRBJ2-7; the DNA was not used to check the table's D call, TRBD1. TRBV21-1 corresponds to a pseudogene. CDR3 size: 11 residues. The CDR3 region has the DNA TGTGCCAGCAGCTCACACTACGAGCAGTACTTC. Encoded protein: CASSSHYEQYF.

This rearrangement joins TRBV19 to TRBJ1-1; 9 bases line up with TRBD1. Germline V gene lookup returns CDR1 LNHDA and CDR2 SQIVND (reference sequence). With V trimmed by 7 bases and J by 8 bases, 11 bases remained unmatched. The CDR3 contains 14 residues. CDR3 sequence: CASTSGTGTKEAFF. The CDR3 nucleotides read TGTGCCAGTACCTCCGGGACAGGGACTAAGGAAGCTTTCTTT.

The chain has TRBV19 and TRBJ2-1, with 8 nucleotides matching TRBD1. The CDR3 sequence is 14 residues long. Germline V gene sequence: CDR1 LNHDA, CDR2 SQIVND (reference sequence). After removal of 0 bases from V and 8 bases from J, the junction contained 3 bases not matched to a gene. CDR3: CASSIDRGLDEQFF. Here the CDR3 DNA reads TGTGCCAGTAGTATAGACAGGGGGCTCGATGAGCAGTTCTTC.

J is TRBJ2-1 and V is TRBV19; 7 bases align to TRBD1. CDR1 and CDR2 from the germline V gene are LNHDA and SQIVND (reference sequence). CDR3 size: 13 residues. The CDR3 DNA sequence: TGTGGCCGGACAGGCAACCCCTACAATGAGCAGTTCTTC. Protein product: CGRTGNPYNEQFF. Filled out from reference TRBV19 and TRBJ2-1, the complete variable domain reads DGGITQSPKYLFRKEGQNVTLSCEQNLNHDAMYWYRQDPGQGLRLIYYSQIVNDFQKGDIAEGYSVSREKKESFPLTVTSAQKNPTAFYLCGRTGNPYNEQFFGPGTRLTVL.

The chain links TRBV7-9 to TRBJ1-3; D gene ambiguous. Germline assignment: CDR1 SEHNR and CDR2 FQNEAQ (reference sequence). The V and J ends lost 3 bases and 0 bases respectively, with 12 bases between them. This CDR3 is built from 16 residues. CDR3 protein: CASSFFSSVSGNTIYF. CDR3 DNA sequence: TGTGCCAGCAGCTTCTTCTCCAGCGTCTCTGGAAACACCATATATTTT. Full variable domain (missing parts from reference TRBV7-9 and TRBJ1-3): DTGVSQNPRHKITKRGQNVTFRCDPISEHNRLYWYRQTLGQGPEFLTYFQNEAQLEKSRLLSDRFSAERPKGSFSTLEIQRTEQGDSAMYLCASSFFSSVSGNTIYFGEGSWLTVV.

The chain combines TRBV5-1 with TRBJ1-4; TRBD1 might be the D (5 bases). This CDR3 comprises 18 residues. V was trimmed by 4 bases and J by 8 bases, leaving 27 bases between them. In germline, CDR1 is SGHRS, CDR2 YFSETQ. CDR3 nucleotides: TGCGCCAGCAGCCCCGGCGTTTCAGTTCTGGGACGGGGGGAAAAACTGTTTTTT. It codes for CASSPGVSVLGRGEKLFF.

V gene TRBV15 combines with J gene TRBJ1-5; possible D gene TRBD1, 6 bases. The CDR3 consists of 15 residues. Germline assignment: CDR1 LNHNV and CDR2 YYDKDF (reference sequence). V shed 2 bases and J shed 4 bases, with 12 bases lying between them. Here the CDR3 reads CATSRTRQANQPQHF. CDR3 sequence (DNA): TGTGCCACCAGCAGAACTCGACAGGCTAATCAGCCCCAGCATTTT.

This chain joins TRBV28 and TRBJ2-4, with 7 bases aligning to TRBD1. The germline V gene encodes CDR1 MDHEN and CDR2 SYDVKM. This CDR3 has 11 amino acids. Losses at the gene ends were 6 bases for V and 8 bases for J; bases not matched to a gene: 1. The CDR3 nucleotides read TGTGCCAGCAGCCAGGGGGACATTCAGTACTTC. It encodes CASSQGDIQYF.

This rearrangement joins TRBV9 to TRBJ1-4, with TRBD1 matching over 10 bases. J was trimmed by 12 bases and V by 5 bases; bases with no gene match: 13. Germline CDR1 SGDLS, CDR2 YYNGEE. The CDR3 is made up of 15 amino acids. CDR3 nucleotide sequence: TGTGCCAGCAGTCCGGACCCGGGACAGGGGAGGGAACTGTTTTTT. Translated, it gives CASSPDPGQGRELFF.